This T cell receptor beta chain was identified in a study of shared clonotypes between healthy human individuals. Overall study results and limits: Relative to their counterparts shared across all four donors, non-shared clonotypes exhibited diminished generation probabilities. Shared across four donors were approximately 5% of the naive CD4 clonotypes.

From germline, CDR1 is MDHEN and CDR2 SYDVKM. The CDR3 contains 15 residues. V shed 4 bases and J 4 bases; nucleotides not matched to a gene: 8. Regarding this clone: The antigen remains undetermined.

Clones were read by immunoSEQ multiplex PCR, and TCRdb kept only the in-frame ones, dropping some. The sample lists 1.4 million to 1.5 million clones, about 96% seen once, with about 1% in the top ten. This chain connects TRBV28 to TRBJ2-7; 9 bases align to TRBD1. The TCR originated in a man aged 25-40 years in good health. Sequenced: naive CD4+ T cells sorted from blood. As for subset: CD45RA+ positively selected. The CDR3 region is CASSSAAGTGYEQYF. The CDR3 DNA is TGTGCCAGCAGTTCGGCCGCCGGGACAGGGTACGAGCAGTACTTC.